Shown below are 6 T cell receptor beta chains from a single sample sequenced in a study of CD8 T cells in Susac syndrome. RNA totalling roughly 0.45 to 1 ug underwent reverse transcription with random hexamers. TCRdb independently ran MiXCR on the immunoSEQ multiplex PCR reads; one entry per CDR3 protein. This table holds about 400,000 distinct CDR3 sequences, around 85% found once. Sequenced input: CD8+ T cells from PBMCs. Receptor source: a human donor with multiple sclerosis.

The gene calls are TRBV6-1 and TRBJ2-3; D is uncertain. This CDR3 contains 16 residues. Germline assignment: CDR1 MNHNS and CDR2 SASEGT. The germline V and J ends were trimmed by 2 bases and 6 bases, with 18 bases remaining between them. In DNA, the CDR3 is TGTGCCAGCAGTGAATCCAGCCTCGCTACCCCCGATACGCAGTATTTT. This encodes CASSESSLATPDTQYF.

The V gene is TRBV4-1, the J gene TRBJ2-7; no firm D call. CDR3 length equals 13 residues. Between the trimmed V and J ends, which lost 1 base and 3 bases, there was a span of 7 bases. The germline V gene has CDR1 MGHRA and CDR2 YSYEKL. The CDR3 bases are TGCGCCAGCAGCCAAGCCCACGGCTACGAGCAGTACTTC. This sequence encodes CASSQAHGYEQYF.

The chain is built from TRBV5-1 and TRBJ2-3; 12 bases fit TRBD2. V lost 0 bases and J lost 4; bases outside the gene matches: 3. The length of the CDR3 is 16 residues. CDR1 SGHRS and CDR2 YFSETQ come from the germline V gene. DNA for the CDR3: TGCGCCAGCAGCTTGGAGGGACTAGCGGGCCCAGATACGCAGTATTTT. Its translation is CASSLEGLAGPDTQYF.

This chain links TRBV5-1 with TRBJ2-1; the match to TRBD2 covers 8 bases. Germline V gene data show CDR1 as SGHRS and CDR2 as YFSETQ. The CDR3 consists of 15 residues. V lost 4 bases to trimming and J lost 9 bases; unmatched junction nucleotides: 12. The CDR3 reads CASSRQASGSGEQFF. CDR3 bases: TGCGCCAGCAGCCGCCAGGCCAGCGGGAGTGGTGAGCAGTTCTTC.

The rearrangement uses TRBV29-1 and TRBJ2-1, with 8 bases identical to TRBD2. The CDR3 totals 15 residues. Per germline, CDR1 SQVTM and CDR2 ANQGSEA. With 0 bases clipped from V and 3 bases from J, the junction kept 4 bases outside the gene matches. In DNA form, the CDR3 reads TGCAGCGTTGAAGACGTGAGCGGGGGCTACAATGAGCAGTTCTTC. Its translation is CSVEDVSGGYNEQFF.

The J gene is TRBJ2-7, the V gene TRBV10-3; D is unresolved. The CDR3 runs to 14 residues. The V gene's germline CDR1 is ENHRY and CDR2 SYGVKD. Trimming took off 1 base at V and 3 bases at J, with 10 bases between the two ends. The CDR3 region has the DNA TGTGCCATCAGTGAGTTCGACATCCACTACGAGCAGTACTTC. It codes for CAISEFDIHYEQYF.